A single count supports the clone carrying this T cell receptor beta chain. The antigen is unknown. The data were obtained in a study of T cell responses to AZD1222 COVID-19 vaccine. Study details: Some second doses came at about 4 weeks and others at about 12 weeks; these were pooled. General observations from the study: Regions 160-218 and 743-854 dominated among vaccine-associated CD4 TCRs spanning spike. Just a handful of AZD1222 recipients tested seropositive at baseline.

Assay: immunoSEQ multiplex PCR; the TCRdb copy retains only in-frame clones and omits some. Of about 120,000 clones in the sample, 70% to 90% are singletons; the top ten hold more than 7.5%. The sequence was obtained from an adult in good health. Material: peripheral blood, obtained on day 0 of AZD1222 vaccination.

The CDR3 protein is CASTVGYTIYF. The CDR3 nucleotides are TGTGCCAGCACCGTAGGTTACACCATATATTTT. The chain carries TRBV28 and TRBJ1-3; D call uncertain. This CDR3 is built from 11 residues. The V and J ends lost 7 bases and 8 bases respectively, with 9 bases between them. Germline lookup yields CDR1 MDHEN and CDR2 SYDVKM.